The clone carrying this T cell receptor (beta chain) was recorded once. Germline V gene data show CDR1 as MDHEN and CDR2 as SYDVKM. The CDR3 is made up of 13 amino acids. Germline trimming cut 10 bases from V and 4 bases from J; bases unmatched to any gene: 4. The data were obtained in a study of cytomegalovirus exposure and HLA in healthy donors. Generated by immunoSEQ multiplex PCR, the TCRdb table keeps only in-frame clones and is missing some. The sample consists of tens of thousands of clones, roughly 93% of them appearing once. What was sequenced was PBMCs. The chain couples TRBV28 to TRBJ2-5; 12 positions match TRBD2. The clonotype was recovered from a woman in her late teens or twenties in good health and CMV-seronegative. The CDR3 DNA reads TGTGCCATAGGGACTAGCGGGCGAGAGACCCAGTACTTC. Protein sequence: CAIGTSGRETQYF.